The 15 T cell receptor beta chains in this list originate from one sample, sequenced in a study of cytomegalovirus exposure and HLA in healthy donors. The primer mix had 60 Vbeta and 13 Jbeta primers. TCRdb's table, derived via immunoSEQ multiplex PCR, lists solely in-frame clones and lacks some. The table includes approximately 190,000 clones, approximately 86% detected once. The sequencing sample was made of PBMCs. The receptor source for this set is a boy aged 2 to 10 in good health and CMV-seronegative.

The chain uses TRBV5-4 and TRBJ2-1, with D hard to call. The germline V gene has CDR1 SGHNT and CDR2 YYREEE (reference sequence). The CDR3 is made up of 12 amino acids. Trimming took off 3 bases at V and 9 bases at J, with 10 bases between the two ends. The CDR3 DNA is TGTGCCAGCAGCTCCCCTTCGGGTGAGCAGTTCTTC. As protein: CASSSPSGEQFF.

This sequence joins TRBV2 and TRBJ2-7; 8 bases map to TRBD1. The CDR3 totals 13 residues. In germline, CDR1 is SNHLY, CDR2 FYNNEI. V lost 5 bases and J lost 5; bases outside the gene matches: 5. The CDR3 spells CASSRDRQNEQYF. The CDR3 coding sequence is TGTGCCAGCAGTCGGGACAGGCAAAACGAGCAGTACTTC.

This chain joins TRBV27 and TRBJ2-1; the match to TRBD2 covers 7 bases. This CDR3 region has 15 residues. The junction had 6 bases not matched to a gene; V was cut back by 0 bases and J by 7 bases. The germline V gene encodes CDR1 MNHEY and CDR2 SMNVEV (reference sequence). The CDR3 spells CASSLSGGNLNEQFF. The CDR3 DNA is TGTGCCAGCAGTTTATCGGGGGGGAACTTGAATGAGCAGTTCTTC.

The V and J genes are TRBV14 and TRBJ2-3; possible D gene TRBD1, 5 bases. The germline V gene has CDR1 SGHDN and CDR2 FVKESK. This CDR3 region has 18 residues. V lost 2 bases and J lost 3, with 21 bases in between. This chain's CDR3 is CASSQTSSVSRETDTQYF. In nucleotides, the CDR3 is TGTGCCAGCAGCCAAACTTCCTCGGTGTCCAGGGAAACAGATACGCAGTATTTT.

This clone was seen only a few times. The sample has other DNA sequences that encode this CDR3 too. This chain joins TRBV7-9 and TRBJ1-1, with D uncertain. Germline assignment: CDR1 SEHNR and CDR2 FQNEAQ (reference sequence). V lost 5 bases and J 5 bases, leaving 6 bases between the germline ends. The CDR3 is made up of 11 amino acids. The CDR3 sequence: CASSPGTEAFF. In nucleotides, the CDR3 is TGTGCCAGCAGCCCCGGGACTGAAGCTTTCTTT.

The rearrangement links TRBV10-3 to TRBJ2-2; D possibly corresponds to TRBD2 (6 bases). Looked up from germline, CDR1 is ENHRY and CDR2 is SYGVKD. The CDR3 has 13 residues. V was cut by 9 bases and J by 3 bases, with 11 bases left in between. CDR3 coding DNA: TGTGCCATAGGCGGGGACTACACCGGGGAGCTGTTTTTT. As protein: CAIGGDYTGELFF.

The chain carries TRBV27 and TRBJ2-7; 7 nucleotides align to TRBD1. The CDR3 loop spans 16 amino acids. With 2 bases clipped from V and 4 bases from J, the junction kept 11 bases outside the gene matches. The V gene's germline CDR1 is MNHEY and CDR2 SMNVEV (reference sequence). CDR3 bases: TGTGCCAGCAGTTTAATTTCCCCGACAGGGTTATACGAGCAGTACTTC. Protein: CASSLISPTGLYEQYF.

CDR3 loop: CASSPPPRGHEQYF. The DNA for the CDR3 is TGTGCCAGCAGTCCTCCACCTAGGGGGCACGAGCAGTACTTC. This chain connects TRBV28 to TRBJ2-7, with 7 bases lining up with TRBD1. The CDR3 is made up of 14 amino acids. V shed 5 bases and J 5 bases; nucleotides not matched to a gene: 9. In germline, CDR1 is MDHEN, CDR2 SYDVKM. The complete variable domain, with remaining parts taken from reference TRBV28 and TRBJ2-7, reads DVKVTQSSRYLVKRTGEKVFLECVQDMDHENMFWYRQDPGLGLRLIYFSYDVKMKEKGDIPEGYSVSREKKERFSLILESASTNQTSMYLCASSPPPRGHEQYFGPGTRLTVT.

The chain's CDR3 is CASSQSLKGGRDEQYF. The CDR3 DNA reads TGTGCCAGCAGCCAAAGCTTGAAAGGAGGGCGGGACGAGCAGTACTTC. J is TRBJ2-7 and V is TRBV4-2; maybe TRBD2 (6 bases). V was pared by 2 bases and J by 5 bases, with 19 bases between. Per the germline V gene, CDR1 is LGHNA and CDR2 is YNFKEQ. CDR3 length equals 16 residues.

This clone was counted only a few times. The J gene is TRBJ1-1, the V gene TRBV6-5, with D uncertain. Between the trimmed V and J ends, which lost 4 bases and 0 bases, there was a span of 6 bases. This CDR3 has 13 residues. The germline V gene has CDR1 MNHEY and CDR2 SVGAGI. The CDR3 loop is CASSSEVNTEAFF. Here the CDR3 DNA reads TGTGCCAGCAGTTCCGAGGTGAACACTGAAGCTTTCTTT.

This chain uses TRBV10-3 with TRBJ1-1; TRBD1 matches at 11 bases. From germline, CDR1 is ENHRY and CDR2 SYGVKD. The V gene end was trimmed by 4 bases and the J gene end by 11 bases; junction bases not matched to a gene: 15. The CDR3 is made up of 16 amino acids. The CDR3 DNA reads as TGTGCCATCAGTGTTGAGCGGACAGGGGGCACCCTTGGGGCTTTCTTT. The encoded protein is CAISVERTGGTLGAFF.

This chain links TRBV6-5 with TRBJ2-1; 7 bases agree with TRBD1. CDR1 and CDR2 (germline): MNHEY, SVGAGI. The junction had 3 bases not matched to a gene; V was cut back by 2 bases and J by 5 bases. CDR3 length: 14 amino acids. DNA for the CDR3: TGTGCCAGCAGTTACGCGACAGGGAACAATGAGCAGTTCTTC. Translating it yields CASSYATGNNEQFF.

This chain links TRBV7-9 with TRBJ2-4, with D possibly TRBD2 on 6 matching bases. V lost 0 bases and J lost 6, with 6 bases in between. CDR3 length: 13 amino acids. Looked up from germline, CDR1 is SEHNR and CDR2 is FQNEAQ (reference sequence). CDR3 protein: CASSLAEGNIQYF. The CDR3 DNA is TGTGCCAGCAGCTTAGCGGAGGGAAACATTCAGTACTTC.

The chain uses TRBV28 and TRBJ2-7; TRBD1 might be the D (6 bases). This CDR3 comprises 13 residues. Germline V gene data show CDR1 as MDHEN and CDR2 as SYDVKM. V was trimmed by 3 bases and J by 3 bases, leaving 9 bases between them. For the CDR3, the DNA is TGTGCCAGCAGTTTGGGGACAAACTACGAGCAGTACTTC. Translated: CASSLGTNYEQYF.

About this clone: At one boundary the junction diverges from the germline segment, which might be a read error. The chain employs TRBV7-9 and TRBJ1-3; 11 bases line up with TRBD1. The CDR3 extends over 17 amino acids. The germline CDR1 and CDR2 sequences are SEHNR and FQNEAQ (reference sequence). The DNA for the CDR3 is TGTTCCAGCAGCGGGGGGACAGGGGGAATGATCGGAAACACCATATATTTT. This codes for CSSSGGTGGMIGNTIYF.